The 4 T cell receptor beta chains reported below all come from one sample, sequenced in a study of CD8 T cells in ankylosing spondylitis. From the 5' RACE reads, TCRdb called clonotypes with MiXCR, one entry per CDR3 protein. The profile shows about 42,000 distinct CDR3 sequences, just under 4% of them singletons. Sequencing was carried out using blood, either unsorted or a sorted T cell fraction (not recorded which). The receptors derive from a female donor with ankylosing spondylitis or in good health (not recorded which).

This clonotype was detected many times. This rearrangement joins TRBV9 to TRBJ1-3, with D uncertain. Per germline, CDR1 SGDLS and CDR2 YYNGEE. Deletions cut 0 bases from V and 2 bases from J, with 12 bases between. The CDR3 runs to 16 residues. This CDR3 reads CASSVAGGETGNTIYF. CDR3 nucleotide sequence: TGTGCCAGCAGCGTAGCGGGCGGAGAAACTGGAAACACCATATATTTT. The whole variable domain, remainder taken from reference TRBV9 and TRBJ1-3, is DSGVTQTPKHLITATGQRVTLRCSPRSGDLSVYWYQQSLDQGLQFLIQYYNGEERAKGNILERFSAQQFPDLHSELNLSSLELGDSALYFCASSVAGGETGNTIYFGEGSWLTVV.

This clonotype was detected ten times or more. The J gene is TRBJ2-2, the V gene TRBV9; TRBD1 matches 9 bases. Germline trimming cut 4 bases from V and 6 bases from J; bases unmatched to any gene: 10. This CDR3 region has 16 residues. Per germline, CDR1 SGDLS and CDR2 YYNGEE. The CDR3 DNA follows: TGTGCCAGCAGCACCGGTCGGACAGGGGTTCCCGGGGAGCTGTTTTTT. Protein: CASSTGRTGVPGELFF. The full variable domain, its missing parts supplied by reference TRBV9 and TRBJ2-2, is DSGVTQTPKHLITATGQRVTLRCSPRSGDLSVYWYQQSLDQGLQFLIQYYNGEERAKGNILERFSAQQFPDLHSELNLSSLELGDSALYFCASSTGRTGVPGELFFGEGSRLTVL.

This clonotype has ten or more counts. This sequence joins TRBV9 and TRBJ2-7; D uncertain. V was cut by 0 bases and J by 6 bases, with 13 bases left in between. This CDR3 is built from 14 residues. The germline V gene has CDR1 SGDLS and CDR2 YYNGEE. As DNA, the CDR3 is TGTGCCAGCAGCGTAGCTGGCCTTAAGGGCGAGCAGTACTTC. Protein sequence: CASSVAGLKGEQYF.

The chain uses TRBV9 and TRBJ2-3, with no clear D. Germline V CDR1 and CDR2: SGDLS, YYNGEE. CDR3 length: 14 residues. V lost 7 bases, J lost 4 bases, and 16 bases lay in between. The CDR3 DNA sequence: TGTGCCAGCTCGAACCTCCGAGGCGCAGATACGCAGTATTTT. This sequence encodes CASSNLRGADTQYF.